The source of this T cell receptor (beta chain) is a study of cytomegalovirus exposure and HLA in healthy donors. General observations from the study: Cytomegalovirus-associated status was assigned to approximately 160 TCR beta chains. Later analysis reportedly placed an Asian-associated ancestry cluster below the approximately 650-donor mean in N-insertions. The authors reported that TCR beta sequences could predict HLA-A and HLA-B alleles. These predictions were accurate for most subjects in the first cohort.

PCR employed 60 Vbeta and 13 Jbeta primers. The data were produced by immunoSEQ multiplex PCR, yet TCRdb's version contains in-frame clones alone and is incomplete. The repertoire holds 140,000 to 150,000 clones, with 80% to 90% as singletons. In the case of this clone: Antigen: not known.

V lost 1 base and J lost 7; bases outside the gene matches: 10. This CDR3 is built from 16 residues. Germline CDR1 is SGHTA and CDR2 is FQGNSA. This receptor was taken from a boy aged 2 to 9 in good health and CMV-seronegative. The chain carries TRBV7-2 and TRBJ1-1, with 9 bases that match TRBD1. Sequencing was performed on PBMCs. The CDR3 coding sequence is TGTGCCAGCAGCTTAGACCGGGACAGGGTTAAGGGTGAAGCTTTCTTT. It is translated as CASSLDRDRVKGEAFF.